Shown below are 2 T cell receptor beta chains from a single sample sequenced in a study of blood T cells in healthy people across ages. Next came a second PCR, run for about 7 to 11 cycles, which used a sample-barcoded 5' primer along with a J-beta primer mix. From the 5' RACE reads, TCRdb called clonotypes with MiXCR, one entry per CDR3 protein. The sample includes hundreds of thousands of distinct CDR3 sequences, 32% of them seen just once. Input material: blood. The receptors come from a woman older than 75 in good health.

Notes on this clonotype: A clone one base away is much larger, so this may be a read error. The rearrangement joins TRBV18 to TRBJ2-1, with D hard to call. Per germline, CDR1 KGHSH and CDR2 LQKENI. The CDR3 loop spans 15 amino acids. Trimming shortened V by 5 bases and J by 0 bases, and 11 bases separated the two germline ends. CDR3 nucleotides: TGTGCCAGCTCAGGATCCGTTTCCTCCTACAATGAGCAGTTCTTC. It is translated as CASSGSVSSYNEQFF.

Only a few counts were recorded for this clonotype. This may be a read error, as it is one base from a much larger clone. This sequence joins TRBV11-2 and TRBJ2-7; D remains unclear. In germline, CDR1 is SGHAT, CDR2 FQNNGV. This CDR3 is built from 13 residues. CDR3 sequence: CVSSPTAGYEQYF. The CDR3 nucleotides are TGTGTCAGCAGCCCGACCGCTGGCTACGAGCAGTACTTC.